A selection of T cell receptor beta chains follows, all from one sample in a study of cytotoxic CD8 clonotypes in ibrutinib-treated CLL. Some clones are missing from TCRdb's copy, which holds only in-frame ones; the method was immunoSEQ multiplex PCR. The repertoire holds 45,000 to 55,000 clones, with roughly 50% as singletons. The sequenced sample was PBMCs, obtained after 12 months of ibrutinib treatment. The receptors were gathered from a human donor with chronic lymphocytic leukemia. CDR3s include the opening cysteine and the closing phenylalanine or tryptophan. A D gene is named only where the DNA matches it firmly. The listing skips clone size in some rows; elsewhere it reads once, few, many or a size class.

>TRBV11-2|TRBJ2-5|-|-
TGTGCCAGCTCCTTAGCGGTGGGCCTGCAAGAGACCCAGTACTTC
CASSLAVGLQETQYF
>TRBV5-4|TRBJ1-6|-|TRBD1
TGTGCCAGCAGCTTGGGGACAGGGTCCTCACCCCTCCACTTT
CASSLGTGSSPLHF
>TRBV5-1|TRBJ2-2|-|-
TGCGCCAGCAGCTTGTGGCTTCAACCTAACACCGGGGAGCTATTTTTT
CASSLWLQPNTGELFF
>TRBV11-2|TRBJ1-6|-|-
TGTGCCAGCAGCTTAGAGGGACATTCACCCCTCCACTTT
CASSLEGHSPLHF
>TRBV28|TRBJ2-6|few|-
TGTGCCAGCAGTTTAGCCTCTGGGGCCAACGTCCTGACTTTC
CASSLASGANVLTF
>TRBV18|TRBJ2-3|-|-
TGTGCCAGCTCACCCCTTGAAGCGGCCAGCACAGATACGCAGTATTTT
CASSPLEAASTDTQYF
>TRBV4-1|TRBJ2-3|-|TRBD2
TGCGCCAGCAGCCTTATCGGGACTAGCGGGAGCCTAGGGGATACGCAGTATTTT
CASSLIGTSGSLGDTQYF
>TRBV18|TRBJ2-7|once|-
TGTGCCAGCTCGACTTCCTACGAGCAGTACTTC
CASSTSYEQYF
>TRBV6-7|TRBJ2-1|-|TRBD2
TGTGCCAGCAGCCCCGGGACTAGCGGGAGGAGCTCCTACAATGAGCAGTTCTTC
CASSPGTSGRSSYNEQFF
>TRBV6-1|TRBJ1-3|-|-
TGTGCCAGCAGTGAACCCACTACTGGAAACACCATATATTTT
CASSEPTTGNTIYF
>TRBV11-3|TRBJ2-2|-|-
TGTGCCAGCAGCTTATATGGGGTCTCCGGGGAGCTGTTTTTT
CASSLYGVSGELFF
>TRBV9|TRBJ1-4|-|-
TGTGCCAGCAGCCCAGACCTCAAACTGTTTTTT
CASSPDLKLFF
>TRBV27|TRBJ1-2|-|-
TGTGCCAGTGGGTGGGACACCGGCTACACCTTC
CASGWDTGYTF
>TRBV15|TRBJ2-7|-|TRBD1
TGTGCCACCAGCAGAGTGCGGACAGGGGGCTTCAACGAGCAGTACTTC
CATSRVRTGGFNEQYF
>TRBV9|TRBJ1-4|few|-
TGTGCCAGCAGTAAAGAGGGTCTCCCTAATGAAAAACTGTTTTTT
CASSKEGLPNEKLFF
>TRBV6-1|TRBJ1-1|-|-
TGTGCCAGCAGTGAAAAGGGATTTGGCACTGAAGCTTTCTTT
CASSEKGFGTEAFF
>TRBV6-1|TRBJ2-3|-|-
TGTGCCAGCAGCCCCACCTATACGCAGTATTTT
CASSPTYTQYF
>TRBV7-9|TRBJ2-2|-|TRBD2
TGTGCCGGGTCGAGAGCGGGAGCTTCCGGGGAGCTGTTTTTT
CAGSRAGASGELFF
>TRBV2|TRBJ1-1|-|-
TGTGCCAGCACCCCAGGTATCCGGGCTGAAGCTTTCTTT
CASTPGIRAEAFF
>TRBV9|TRBJ2-6|-|TRBD2
TGTGCCAGCAGCATCCGCGGGGGCTCTGGGGCCAACGTCCTGACTTTC
CASSIRGGSGANVLTF
>TRBV14|TRBJ2-1|-|-
TGTGCCAGCAGCCCATGGACAGGCGGGACCAATGAGCAGTTCTTC
CASSPWTGGTNEQFF
>TRBV7-9|TRBJ2-1|-|TRBD1
TGTGCCAGCAGCGCCCCGGACAGGAATGAGCAGTTCTTC
CASSAPDRNEQFF
>TRBV29-1|TRBJ2-7|-|-
TGCAGCGTTGATGGGAGGGGGCCTTACGAGCAGTACTTC
CSVDGRGPYEQYF
>TRBV29-1|TRBJ2-2|few|-
TGCAGCGTTCTAGCGTTGACCGGGGAGCTGTTTTTT
CSVLALTGELFF
>TRBV27|TRBJ1-5|few|-
TGTGCCAGCAGTTTCCAGGGGTATAGCAATCAGCCCCAGCATTTT
CASSFQGYSNQPQHF
>TRBV6-1|TRBJ2-7|-|TRBD2
TGTGCCAGCAGTGAAATAGCTCTGGGACTAGCGGGGCGAGAGCAGTACTTC
CASSEIALGLAGREQYF
>TRBV5-1|TRBJ1-4|-|TRBD1
TGCGCCAGCAGTTCGGCCCGAGCCGGGACAGGGAACGAAAAACTGTTTTTT
CASSSARAGTGNEKLFF
>TRBV5-4|TRBJ2-3|few|TRBD2
TGTGCCAGCAGCGTGACTAGCACAGGAGCAGATACGCAGTATTTT
CASSVTSTGADTQYF
>TRBV15|TRBJ2-1|-|TRBD1
TGTGCCACCAGCAGGGGACAGGGGTACAATGAGCAGTTCTTC
CATSRGQGYNEQFF
>TRBV5-1|TRBJ1-1|few|-
TGCGCCAGCAGCTTAACACCTCATTTGAACACTGAAGCTTTCTTT
CASSLTPHLNTEAFF
>TRBV19|TRBJ1-2|-|-
TGTGCCAGTAGTGAACAGGGCTCTATTAGTGGCTACACCTTC
CASSEQGSISGYTF
>TRBV19|TRBJ2-1|-|-
TGTGCCAGTAGTATAAGCGGCCCGCGTTGGGAGCAGTTCTTC
CASSISGPRWEQFF
>TRBV27|TRBJ2-2|once|TRBD2
TGTGCCAGCAGTTCCGGACTAGCGGGGGGGGACACCTCGAAGCTGTTTTTT
CASSSGLAGGDTSKLFF
>TRBV27|TRBJ2-2|-|TRBD2
TGTGCCAGCAGTCAGCGGGCCAGCGGGAGAGACACCGGGGAGCTGTTTTTT
CASSQRASGRDTGELFF
>TRBV5-1|TRBJ2-5|-|-
TGCGCCAGCAGCTTATCGGGGCAAGAGACCCAGTACTTC
CASSLSGQETQYF
>TRBV21-1|TRBJ2-7|-|-
TGTGCCAGCAGCCCCCCAGGCACTTTCGAGCGGGAGACCTACGAGCAGTACTTC
CASSPPGTFERETYEQYF
>TRBV5-4|TRBJ1-1|-|-
TGTGCCAGCAGCGAAGAACAGGGAACTGAAGCTTTCTTT
CASSEEQGTEAFF
>TRBV30|TRBJ1-3|-|TRBD1
TGTGCCTGGAGTGTTCCGACAGGGACGGGAAACACCATATATTTT
CAWSVPTGTGNTIYF
>TRBV29-1|TRBJ2-1|few|TRBD2
TGCAGCCACCTGGGACTAGCGGGAGAGTATGAGCAGTTCTTC
CSHLGLAGEYEQFF
>TRBV7-6|TRBJ2-1|many|TRBD1
TGTGCCAGCAGCGACAGGGGTGGAGGCTACAATGAGCAGTTCTTC
CASSDRGGGYNEQFF
>TRBV6-1|TRBJ2-5|few|-
TGTGCCAGCAGACAGGTCTCAGAGACCCAGTACTTC
CASRQVSETQYF
>TRBV19|TRBJ1-4|-|TRBD1
TGTGCCAGTACCGCGACAGGGGGAGGGGTGACTAATGAAAAACTGTTTTTT
CASTATGGGVTNEKLFF
>TRBV28|TRBJ1-4|-|-
TGTGCCAGCATATGGAGCGGGTTTGGCGAAAAACTGTTTTTT
CASIWSGFGEKLFF
>TRBV7-6|TRBJ2-7|many|TRBD1
TGTGCCAGCAGCTTAGCGGACAGGGACGGCGAGCAGTACTTC
CASSLADRDGEQYF
>TRBV29-1|TRBJ1-1|few|TRBD1
TGCAGCGTCAACGGACAGGGGAACACTGAAGCTTTCTTT
CSVNGQGNTEAFF
>TRBV7-6|TRBJ1-1|-|-
TGTGCCAGCAGCTTATCAGAGAACACTGAAGCTTTCTTT
CASSLSENTEAFF
>TRBV19|TRBJ2-7|medium-sized|TRBD2
TGTGCCAGTAGTACCGGGACTAGCGGGAGAATCTACGAGCAGTACTTC
CASSTGTSGRIYEQYF
>TRBV18|TRBJ1-3|-|-
TGTGCCAGCTCACCATACCAGGGGAGAGGAAACACCATATATTTT
CASSPYQGRGNTIYF
>TRBV6-1|TRBJ1-2|-|-
TGTGCCAGCAGTTCCCTCGTGGCAGGGTGGGATGGCTACACCTTC
CASSSLVAGWDGYTF
>TRBV30|TRBJ1-5|-|-
TGTGCCGCATCCCGGGACAGCAATCAGCCCCAGCATTTT
CAASRDSNQPQHF
>TRBV7-9|TRBJ1-1|few|TRBD1
TGTGCCAGCAGAAGGACAGGGAGGTACACTGAAGCTTTCTTT
CASRRTGRYTEAFF